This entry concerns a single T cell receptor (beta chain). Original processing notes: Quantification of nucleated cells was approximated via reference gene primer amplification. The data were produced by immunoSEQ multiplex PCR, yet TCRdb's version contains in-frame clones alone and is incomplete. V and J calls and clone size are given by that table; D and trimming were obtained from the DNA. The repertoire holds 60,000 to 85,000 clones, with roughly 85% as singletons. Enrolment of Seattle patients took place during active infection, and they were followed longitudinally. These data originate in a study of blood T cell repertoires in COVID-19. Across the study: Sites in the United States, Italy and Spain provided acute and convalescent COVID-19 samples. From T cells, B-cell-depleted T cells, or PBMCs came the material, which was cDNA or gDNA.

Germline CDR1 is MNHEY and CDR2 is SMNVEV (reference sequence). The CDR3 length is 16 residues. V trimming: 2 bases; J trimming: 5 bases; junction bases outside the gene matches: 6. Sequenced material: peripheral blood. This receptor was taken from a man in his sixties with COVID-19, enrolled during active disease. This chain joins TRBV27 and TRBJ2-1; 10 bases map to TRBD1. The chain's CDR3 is CASSLQDRGPHNEQFF. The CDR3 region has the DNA TGTGCCAGCAGTTTACAAGACAGGGGGCCTCACAATGAGCAGTTCTTC.